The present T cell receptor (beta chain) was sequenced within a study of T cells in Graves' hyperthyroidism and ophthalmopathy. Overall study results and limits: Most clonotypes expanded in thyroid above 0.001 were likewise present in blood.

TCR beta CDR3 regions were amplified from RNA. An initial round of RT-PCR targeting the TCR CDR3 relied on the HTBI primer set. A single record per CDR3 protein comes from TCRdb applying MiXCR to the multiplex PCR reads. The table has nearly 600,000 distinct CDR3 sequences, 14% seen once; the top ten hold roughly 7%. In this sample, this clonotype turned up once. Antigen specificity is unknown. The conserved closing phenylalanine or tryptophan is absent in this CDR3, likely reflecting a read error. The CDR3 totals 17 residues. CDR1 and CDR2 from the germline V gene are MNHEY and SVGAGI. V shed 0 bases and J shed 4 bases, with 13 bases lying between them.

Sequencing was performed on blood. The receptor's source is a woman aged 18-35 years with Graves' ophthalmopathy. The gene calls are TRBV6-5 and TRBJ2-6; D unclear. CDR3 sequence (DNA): TGTGCCAGCAGTTACTCGAACAGCCCTCTCGGGGCCAACGTCCTGACTTCC. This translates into CASSYSNSPLGANVLTS.